Below, 15 T cell receptor beta chains from the same sample are listed, as sequenced in a study of blood T cells in healthy people across ages. The use of a sample-barcoded 5' primer and a J-beta primer mix characterized a second PCR of roughly 6 to 11 cycles. One entry per CDR3 protein results from TCRdb running MiXCR on the 5' RACE reads. Of roughly 930,000 distinct CDR3 sequences detected, about 44% appear once; the ten largest clones hold under 15%. Sequences were obtained from blood. The receptors here all came from a man aged 25 to 40 in good health.

The chain recombines TRBV2 with TRBJ1-2; D gene unclear. CDR3 length: 12 amino acids. The V and J ends lost 3 bases and 4 bases respectively, with 6 bases between them. The germline CDR1 and CDR2 sequences are SNHLY and FYNNEI. The CDR3 loop reads CASSDRVYGYTF. CDR3 coding DNA: TGTGCCAGCAGTGACAGAGTCTATGGCTACACCTTC.

CDR3 sequence (DNA): TGCAGCGCCCGGGGTTGGGTTGCGGGAGAGGTCAATGAGCAGTTCTTC. This translates into CSARGWVAGEVNEQFF. The V call is TRBV29-1, the J call TRBJ2-1; 7 positions agree with TRBD2. The V gene end was trimmed by 7 bases and the J gene end by 6 bases; junction bases not matched to a gene: 18. Germline loops: CDR1 SQVTM, CDR2 ANQGSEA. The CDR3 is made up of 16 amino acids.

This chain uses TRBV27 with TRBJ1-2, with TRBD1 as a possible D gene (6 bases). V shed 3 bases and J shed 5 bases, with 13 bases lying between them. This CDR3 is 14 amino acids long. The germline gives CDR1 MNHEY, CDR2 SMNVEV (reference sequence). CDR3 sequence (DNA): TGTGCCAGCAGTTTGGCAGGGGTAGGGTATGGCTACACCTTC. Residues: CASSLAGVGYGYTF.

The chain links TRBV5-6 to TRBJ2-1; the D is unclear. The V end lost 1 base, the J end lost 8 bases, and 10 bases lay between the germline ends. Per the germline V gene, CDR1 is SGHDT and CDR2 is YYEEEE. This CDR3 has 13 amino acids. The CDR3, as DNA: TGTGCCAGCAGCTTGCACTTGCCTGATGAGCAGTTCTTC. Its protein product is CASSLHLPDEQFF.

As for this clonotype: Given a much more abundant clone one base away, this may be a read error. The chain carries TRBV12-3 or TRBV12-4 and TRBJ2-7; perhaps D is TRBD1 or TRBD2 (5 bases each). The CDR3 spans 15 residues. CDR3 coding DNA: TGTGCCAGCAGTTTCGGGGCGATGCGGTCCTACGAGCGGTACTTC. As protein: CASSFGAMRSYERYF.

As for this clonotype: One end of the junction does not line up with germline, which may come from a read error. The rearrangement links TRBV28 to TRBJ2-6; 8 positions match TRBD1. Germline loops: CDR1 MDHEN, CDR2 SYDVKM. CDR3 length: 17 residues. DNA for the CDR3: TGTGTCAGCAGTGAACCGCGGACAGGGACTGGGGCCAACGTCCTGACTTTC. As protein: CVSSEPRTGTGANVLTF.

This chain links TRBV20-1 with TRBJ2-4; the D is unclear. CDR3 size: 13 residues. The V gene's germline CDR1 is DFQATT and CDR2 SNEGSKA (reference sequence). V lost 5 bases and J 0 bases, leaving 8 bases between the germline ends. The CDR3 reads CSAPGIAKNIQYF. The CDR3 region has the DNA TGCAGTGCTCCCGGAATAGCCAAAAACATTCAGTACTTC.

This clonotype has only a few counts. V and J are TRBV7-2 and TRBJ1-3, with D unresolved. Germline lookup yields CDR1 SGHTA and CDR2 FQGNSA. This CDR3 contains 12 residues. V was trimmed by 1 base and J by 4 bases, leaving 2 bases between them. CDR3 residues: CASSLEGNTIYF. The CDR3 region has the DNA TGTGCCAGCAGCTTAGAAGGAAACACCATATATTTT.

In its sample, this clonotype was seen a few times. The chain has TRBV4-1 and TRBJ1-5; 10 positions match TRBD1. J gave up 2 bases and V 3 bases, and 4 bases lay outside the gene matches. The CDR3 sequence is 16 residues long. The germline gives CDR1 MGHRA, CDR2 YSYEKL. CDR3 nucleotide sequence: TGCGCCAGCAGCCAGGAAGGGACAGGGGGCAATCAGCCCCAGCATTTT. This translates into CASSQEGTGGNQPQHF.

The chain has TRBV6-1 and TRBJ2-2; no clear D gene. CDR1 is MNHNS and CDR2 is SASEGT in the germline V gene. The CDR3 extends over 15 amino acids. Trimming took off 7 bases at V and 5 bases at J, with 17 bases between the two ends. CDR3 sequence: CASMAYGWITGELFF. As DNA, the CDR3 is TGTGCCAGCATGGCCTATGGATGGATAACCGGGGAGCTGTTTTTT.

The genes are TRBV20-1 and TRBJ2-1; 7 nucleotides match TRBD2. Germline CDR1 is DFQATT and CDR2 is SNEGSKA (reference sequence). This CDR3 contains 12 residues. V was clipped by 6 bases and J by 9 bases; unmatched bases: 8. Here the CDR3 DNA reads TGCAGTGCCCCTGATACTAGCGTTGAGCAGTTCTTC. Translation: CSAPDTSVEQFF.

The genes are TRBV27 and TRBJ1-2; tentative D call: TRBD1 (5 bases). Germline V gene sequence: CDR1 MNHEY, CDR2 SMNVEV (reference sequence). CDR3 length: 20 residues. Trimming removed 2 bases at V and 1 base at J, with 26 bases between. The CDR3 region has the DNA TGTGCCAGCAGTTTAATCCCGACTCGGGCTCGGGCAGGGATTAACTATGGCTACACCTTC. This encodes CASSLIPTRARAGINYGYTF.

This clonotype was observed a few times. This chain uses TRBV6-2 or TRBV6-3 with TRBJ1-1; D is possibly TRBD1 (6 bases). Germline V CDR1 and CDR2: MNHEY, SVGEGT. Trimming pared 5 bases from V and 4 bases from J, leaving 14 bases between. CDR3 length: 14 residues. CDR3 amino acids: CASSERTGTTEAFF. The CDR3 nucleotides read TGTGCCAGCAGTGAGAGAACAGGGACCACTGAAGCTTTCTTT.

The V and J genes are TRBV6-5 and TRBJ1-1, with TRBD1 as a possible D gene (6 bases). Germline loops: CDR1 MNHEY, CDR2 SVGAGI. The V and J ends lost 2 bases and 5 bases respectively, with 9 bases between them. This CDR3 spans 13 amino acids. The CDR3 loop is CASSYPGTTEAFF. For the CDR3, the DNA is TGTGCCAGCAGTTACCCGGGGACAACTGAAGCTTTCTTT.

The chain carries TRBV20-1 and TRBJ2-1; D might be TRBD2 (7 bases). The CDR3 is 16 amino acids. Germline values: CDR1 DFQATT, CDR2 SNEGSKA (reference sequence). Trimming removed 3 bases from V and 7 bases from J, with 22 bases in between. CDR3 sequence: CSARVVGGPRPNEQFF. The CDR3, as DNA: TGCAGTGCTAGGGTAGTGGGGGGGCCTCGTCCAAATGAGCAGTTCTTC.